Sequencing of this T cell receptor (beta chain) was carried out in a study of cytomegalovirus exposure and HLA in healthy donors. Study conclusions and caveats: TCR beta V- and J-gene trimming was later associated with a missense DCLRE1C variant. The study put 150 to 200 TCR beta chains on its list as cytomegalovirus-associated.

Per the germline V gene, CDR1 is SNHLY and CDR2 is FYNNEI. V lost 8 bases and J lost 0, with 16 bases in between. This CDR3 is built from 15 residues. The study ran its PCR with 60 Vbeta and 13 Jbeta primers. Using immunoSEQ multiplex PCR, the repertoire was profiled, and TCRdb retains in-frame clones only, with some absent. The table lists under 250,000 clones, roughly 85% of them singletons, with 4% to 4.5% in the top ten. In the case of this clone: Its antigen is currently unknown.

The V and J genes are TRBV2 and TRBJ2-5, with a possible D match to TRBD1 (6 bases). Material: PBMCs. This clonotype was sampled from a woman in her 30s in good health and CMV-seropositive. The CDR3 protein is CASGAGQKYQETQYF. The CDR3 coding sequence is TGTGCCAGCGGGGCTGGACAGAAGTACCAAGAGACCCAGTACTTC. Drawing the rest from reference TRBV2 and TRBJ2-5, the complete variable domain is EPEVTQTPSHQVTQMGQEVILRCVPISNHLYFYWYRQILGQKVEFLVSFYNNEISEKSEIFDDQFSVERPDGSNFTLKIRSTKLEDSAMYFCASGAGQKYQETQYFGPGTRLLVL.